This T cell receptor beta chain was captured by sequencing in a study of T cell responses to AZD1222 COVID-19 vaccine. About this clone itself: One end of the junction does not line up with germline, which may come from a read error.

Data came from immunoSEQ multiplex PCR; TCRdb stores just in-frame clones and leaves some out. The sample yields about 130,000 clones, about 88% seen once. Source: peripheral blood, taken 28 days after the second AZD1222 dose. This receptor was identified in an adult who received the AZD1222 COVID-19 vaccine.

The CDR3 coding sequence is TGTGCTAGCAGCTGGGGGGACAGATACACCGGGGAGCTGTTTTTT. Protein sequence: CASSWGDRYTGELFF. V usage is TRBV7-7 and J usage is TRBJ2-2; TRBD1 is a possible D gene (7 bases). The CDR3 has 15 residues. Germline assignment: CDR1 SSHAT and CDR2 FNYEAQ (reference sequence).